Following are 5 T cell receptor beta chains from one sample sequenced in a study of shared clonotypes between healthy human individuals. TCRdb's copy holds only in-frame clones and misses some; the assay was immunoSEQ multiplex PCR. Counted here are under 150,000 clones, around 71% occurring once; the ten biggest clones make up approximately 25%. Sequences were obtained from memory CD8+ T cells sorted from blood. Subset reported: CD45RO+ cells pooled with CCR7-negative TemRA cells. The receptors shown here come from a woman aged 25 to 39 in good health.

The chain uses TRBV7-8 and TRBJ2-5; TRBD2 matches 10 bases. J lost 5 bases, V lost 2 bases, and 11 bases had no gene match. Germline lookup yields CDR1 SGHVS and CDR2 FQNEAQ. The CDR3 consists of 17 residues. CDR3 in amino acids: CASSLWTSGGLLETQYF. DNA for the CDR3: TGTGCCAGCAGCTTATGGACTAGCGGTGGATTATTGGAGACCCAGTACTTC.

This clone occurred a few times. The chain combines TRBV4-2 with TRBJ2-5, with 9 positions matching TRBD1. J lost 9 bases, V lost 0 bases, and 11 bases had no gene match. The germline V gene has CDR1 LGHNA and CDR2 YNFKEQ. This CDR3 comprises 16 residues. The DNA for the CDR3 is TGTGCCAGCAGCCAAGACTTCGGACAGGGGTTAGTTTCCCAGTACTTC. Its translation: CASSQDFGQGLVSQYF.

The rearrangement joins TRBV6-6 to TRBJ2-5; 11 nucleotides agree with TRBD2. Trimming cost V 2 bases and J 4 bases; bases outside gene matches: 6. CDR1 MNHNY and CDR2 SVGAGI come from the germline V gene (reference sequence). The CDR3 consists of 16 residues. Written as DNA, the CDR3 is TGTGCCAGCAGTTACACCGCCCTAGCGGGAGGAGAGACCCAGTACTTC. This gives the protein CASSYTALAGGETQYF.

The chain has TRBV4-1 and TRBJ1-3; D remains unclear. Germline V lookup: CDR1 MGHRA, CDR2 YSYEKL. This CDR3 comprises 16 residues. V dropped 6 bases and J dropped 0 bases, with 15 bases sitting between them. The CDR3 bases are TGCGCCAGCAGAAAAACCGGACGGATCTCTGGAAACACCATATATTTT. Protein product: CASRKTGRISGNTIYF.

The chain's CDR3 is CASSWGLAETETQYF. As DNA, the CDR3 is TGTGCCAGCAGCTGGGGACTAGCGGAGACAGAGACCCAGTACTTC. This chain uses TRBV7-3 with TRBJ2-5, with 11 bases aligning to TRBD2. This CDR3 comprises 15 residues. In germline, CDR1 is SGHTA, CDR2 FQGTGA. V shed 4 bases, J shed 4 bases, and the junction held 5 bases outside the gene matches. The full variable domain, in which reference TRBV7-3 and TRBJ2-5 provide the parts outside the CDR3, is GAGVSQTPSNKVTEKGKYVELRCDPISGHTALYWYRQSLGQGPEFLIYFQGTGAADDSGLPNDRFFAVRPEGSVSTLKIQRTERGDSAVYLCASSWGLAETETQYFGPGTRLLVL.